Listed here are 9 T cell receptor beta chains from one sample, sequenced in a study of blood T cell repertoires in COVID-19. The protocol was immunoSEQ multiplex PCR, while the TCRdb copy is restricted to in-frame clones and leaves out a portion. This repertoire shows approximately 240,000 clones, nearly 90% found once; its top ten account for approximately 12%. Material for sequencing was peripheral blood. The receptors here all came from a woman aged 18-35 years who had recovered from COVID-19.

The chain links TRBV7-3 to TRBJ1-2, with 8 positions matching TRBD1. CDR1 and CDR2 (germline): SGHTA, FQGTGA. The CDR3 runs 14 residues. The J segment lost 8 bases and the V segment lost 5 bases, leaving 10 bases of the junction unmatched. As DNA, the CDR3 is TGTGCCAGCAGCCAGGATGCGACAGGGGTCGGCTACACCTTC. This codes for CASSQDATGVGYTF.

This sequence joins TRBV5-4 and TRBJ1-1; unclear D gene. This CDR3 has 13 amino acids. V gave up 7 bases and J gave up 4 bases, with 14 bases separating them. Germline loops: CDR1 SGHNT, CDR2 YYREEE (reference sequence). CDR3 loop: CASRAPEGTEAFF. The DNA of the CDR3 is TGTGCCAGCCGGGCCCCGGAGGGCACTGAAGCTTTCTTT.

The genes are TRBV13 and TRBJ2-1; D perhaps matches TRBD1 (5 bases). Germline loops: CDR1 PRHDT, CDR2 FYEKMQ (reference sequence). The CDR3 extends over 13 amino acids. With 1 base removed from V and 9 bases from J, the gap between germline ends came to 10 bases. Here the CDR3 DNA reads TGTGCCAGCAGCTTAGAAGGGGATAGTGAGCAGTTCTTC. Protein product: CASSLEGDSEQFF.

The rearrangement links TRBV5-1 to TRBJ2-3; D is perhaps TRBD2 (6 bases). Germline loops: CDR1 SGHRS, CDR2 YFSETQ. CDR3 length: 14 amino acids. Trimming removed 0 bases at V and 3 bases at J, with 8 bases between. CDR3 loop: CASSLGLETDTQYF. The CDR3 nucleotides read TGCGCCAGCAGCTTGGGACTAGAGACAGATACGCAGTATTTT.

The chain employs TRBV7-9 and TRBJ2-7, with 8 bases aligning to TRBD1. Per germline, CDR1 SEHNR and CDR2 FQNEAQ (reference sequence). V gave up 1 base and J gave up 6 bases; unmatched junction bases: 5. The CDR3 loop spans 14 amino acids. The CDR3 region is CASSLGTGMGEQYF. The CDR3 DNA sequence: TGTGCCAGCAGCTTAGGGACAGGGATGGGCGAGCAGTACTTC.

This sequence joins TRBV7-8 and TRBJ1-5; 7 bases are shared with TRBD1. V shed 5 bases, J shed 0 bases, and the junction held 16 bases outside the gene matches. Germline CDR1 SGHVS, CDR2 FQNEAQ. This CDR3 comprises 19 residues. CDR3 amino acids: CASSLLRTGSLPSNQPQHF. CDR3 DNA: TGTGCCAGCAGCCTCTTGCGGACAGGTTCCCTCCCTAGCAATCAGCCCCAGCATTTT.

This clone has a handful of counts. CDR3 loop: CAISEGLTYGYTF. In nucleotides, the CDR3 is TGTGCCATCAGTGAGGGACTTACCTATGGCTACACCTTC. The gene calls are TRBV10-3 and TRBJ1-2; the D is unclear. Germline V gene data show CDR1 as ENHRY and CDR2 as SYGVKD. There are 13 residues in the CDR3. Trimming left V 2 bases short and J 4 bases short, with 8 bases between.

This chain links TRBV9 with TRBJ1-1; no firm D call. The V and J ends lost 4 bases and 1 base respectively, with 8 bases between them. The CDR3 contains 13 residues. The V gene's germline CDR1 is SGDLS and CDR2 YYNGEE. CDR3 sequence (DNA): TGTGCCAGCAGCTCATCAGGGAACACTGAAGCTTTCTTT. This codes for CASSSSGNTEAFF.

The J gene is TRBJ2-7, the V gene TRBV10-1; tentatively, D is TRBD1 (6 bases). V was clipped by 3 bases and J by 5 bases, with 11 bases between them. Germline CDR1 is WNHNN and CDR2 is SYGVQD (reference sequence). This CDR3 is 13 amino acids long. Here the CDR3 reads CASSDRGNHEQYF. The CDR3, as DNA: TGCGCCAGCAGTGACAGGGGCAACCACGAGCAGTACTTC.